Below are 32 T cell receptor beta chains sequenced from a single sample in a study of blood T cell repertoires in COVID-19. The table came from immunoSEQ multiplex PCR; TCRdb's copy has only in-frame clones and leaves some out. The data show some 300,000 clones, approximately 89% seen once. Sequencing input: PBMCs or T cells enriched from blood (not recorded which). These receptors were collected from a woman between 50 and 59 years old who had been exposed to COVID-19.

The DNA of the CDR3 is TGTGCCAGCAGTTTATCGACAGCAGATACGCAGTATTTT. It codes for CASSLSTADTQYF. The rearrangement joins TRBV12-3 or TRBV12-4 to TRBJ2-3, with a weak D call TRBD1 (5 bases). Trimming stripped 2 bases from V and 4 bases from J, with 7 bases between. The CDR3 length is 13 residues.

This chain joins TRBV5-1 and TRBJ1-6; TRBD1 agrees at 7 bases. CDR1 SGHRS and CDR2 YFSETQ come from the germline V gene. CDR3 length equals 15 residues. V lost 1 base, J lost 7 bases, and 5 bases stayed unmatched. CDR3 region: CASSLTGVGNSPLHF. CDR3 nucleotides: TGCGCCAGCAGCTTGACAGGGGTTGGGAATTCACCCCTCCACTTT.

J is TRBJ2-3 and V is TRBV7-2; a possible D gene is TRBD2 (6 bases). The CDR3 spans 16 residues. CDR1 and CDR2 from the germline V gene are SGHTA and FQGNSA. V gave up 5 bases and J gave up 2 bases, with 17 bases separating them. CDR3 region: CASSLTMGLPTDTQYF. The CDR3 DNA reads as TGTGCCAGCAGCCTAACCATGGGACTTCCCACAGATACGCAGTATTTT.

This chain connects TRBV5-1 to TRBJ1-1; 9 nucleotides line up with TRBD1. The CDR3 sequence is 16 residues long. V trimming: 7 bases; J trimming: 4 bases; junction bases outside the gene matches: 14. The germline V gene encodes CDR1 SGHRS and CDR2 YFSETQ. The CDR3 DNA sequence: TGCGCCAGCCGCGAAGACAGGGGGGTTCTTACCACTGAAGCTTTCTTT. Its translation: CASREDRGVLTTEAFF. Filled out from reference TRBV5-1 and TRBJ1-1, the complete variable domain reads KAGVTQTPRYLIKTRGQQVTLSCSPISGHRSVSWYQQTPGQGLQFLFEYFSETQRNKGNFPGRFSGRQFSNSRSEMNVSTLELGDSALYLCASREDRGVLTTEAFFGQGTRLTVV.

This sequence joins TRBV3-1 (or the pseudogene TRBV3-2) and TRBJ2-4, with D tentatively TRBD2 (5 bases). V lost 2 bases, J lost 8 bases, and 22 bases lay in between. The CDR3 is 17 residues long. CDR1 LGHDT and CDR2 YNNKEL come from the germline V gene (reference sequence). Here the CDR3 reads CASSQKEDGLAGYIQYF. The CDR3 DNA follows: TGTGCCAGCAGCCAAAAAGAGGACGGACTTGCCGGGTACATTCAGTACTTC.

The chain links TRBV27 to TRBJ2-3; D possibly corresponds to TRBD1 (7 bases). The CDR3 is made up of 18 amino acids. The germline V gene has CDR1 MNHEY and CDR2 SMNVEV (reference sequence). The germline V and J ends were trimmed by 2 bases and 4 bases, with 22 bases remaining between them. CDR3 sequence: CASSLIAGGTRRADTQYF. CDR3 coding DNA: TGTGCCAGCAGTTTAATAGCAGGGGGGACCAGAAGGGCAGATACGCAGTATTTT.

The rearrangement joins TRBV29-1 to TRBJ1-3; D not certain. Germline CDR1 and CDR2: SQVTM and ANQGSEA. There are 15 residues in the CDR3. V lost 2 bases, J lost 2 bases, and 13 bases lay in between. The CDR3 region has the DNA TGCAGCGTTGAATGCCGGGAAACGACTGGAAACACCATATATTTT. Translating gives CSVECRETTGNTIYF.

CDR3 in amino acids: CASSEALRGAGNYGYTF. The CDR3, as DNA: TGTGCCAGCAGTGAAGCGCTTCGGGGGGCAGGGAACTATGGCTACACCTTC. The rearrangement uses TRBV2 and TRBJ1-2, with D perhaps matching TRBD1 (6 bases). CDR3 length: 17 residues. Trimming took off 0 bases at V and 2 bases at J, with 16 bases between the two ends. Per germline, CDR1 SNHLY and CDR2 FYNNEI.

This clone was detected only once. The chain links TRBV27 to TRBJ2-7; D ambiguous. This CDR3 region has 14 residues. Germline-derived CDR1 and CDR2 are MNHEY and SMNVEV (reference sequence). Trimming cost V 6 bases and J 2 bases, with 14 bases left between them. CDR3 residues: CASSQEYATYEQYF. The CDR3 nucleotides are TGTGCCAGCAGCCAAGAATATGCTACCTACGAGCAGTACTTC.

V and J are TRBV6-1 and TRBJ1-4; TRBD1 matches at 7 bases. This CDR3 has 16 residues. Germline V lookup: CDR1 MNHNS, CDR2 SASEGT. V lost 0 bases to trimming and J lost 10 bases; unmatched junction nucleotides: 11. The CDR3 protein is CASSEARTGAGGKLFF. The CDR3 nucleotides read TGTGCCAGCAGTGAAGCCAGGACAGGCGCCGGGGGAAAACTGTTTTTT.

The chain combines TRBV5-1 with TRBJ2-7, with 11 bases matching TRBD2. The CDR3 loop spans 16 amino acids. J was trimmed by 5 bases and V by 0 bases; bases with no gene match: 7. In germline, CDR1 is SGHRS, CDR2 YFSETQ. The CDR3 loop reads CASSLVAGGPVDEQYF. The CDR3 DNA is TGCGCCAGCAGCTTGGTAGCGGGGGGGCCGGTGGACGAGCAGTACTTC.

J is TRBJ1-5 and V is TRBV19; 8 positions match TRBD1. The CDR3 sequence is 17 residues long. The J segment lost 6 bases and the V segment lost 6 bases, leaving 16 bases of the junction unmatched. Germline lookup yields CDR1 LNHDA and CDR2 SQIVND (reference sequence). The CDR3 nucleotides read TGTGCCAGTAGGCCTCGGGACAGGCCAAATCTGGTTCAGCCCCAGCATTTT. Translated, it gives CASRPRDRPNLVQPQHF.

The V gene is TRBV30, the J gene TRBJ1-6; D is perhaps TRBD1 (6 bases). Per germline, CDR1 GTSNPN and CDR2 SVGIG (reference sequence). V was shortened by 3 bases and J by 5 bases, with 11 bases between the two germline ends. The CDR3 is 14 residues long. In nucleotides, the CDR3 is TGTGCCTGGAGAAGGACAGCGAATAATTCACCCCTCCACTTT. It codes for CAWRRTANNSPLHF.

V is TRBV19 and J is TRBJ1-4, with 9 bases identical to TRBD1. The CDR3 has 14 residues. V was clipped by 4 bases and J by 7 bases; unmatched bases: 4. Germline loops: CDR1 LNHDA, CDR2 SQIVND (reference sequence). CDR3 in DNA: TGTGCCAGTAGTACCCGGACAGGGGCTGAAAAACTGTTTTTT. Protein sequence: CASSTRTGAEKLFF.

This chain uses TRBV5-1 with TRBJ1-5; unclear D gene. The CDR3 runs 14 residues. Germline CDR1 SGHRS, CDR2 YFSETQ. V was shortened by 0 bases and J by 9 bases, with 13 bases between the two germline ends. This chain's CDR3 is CASSLAGMGAPQHF. The DNA of the CDR3 is TGCGCCAGCAGCTTGGCAGGTATGGGCGCGCCCCAGCATTTT.

CDR3 in DNA: TGCGCCAGCAGCCAGGGACAGGGGGTCAATCAGCCCCAGCATTTT. It is translated as CASSQGQGVNQPQHF. The chain uses TRBV4-1 and TRBJ1-5; 11 bases map to TRBD1. V lost 3 bases, J lost 3 bases, and 1 base stayed unmatched. The CDR3 is 15 amino acids. The germline gives CDR1 MGHRA, CDR2 YSYEKL.

The chain is built from TRBV28 and TRBJ1-4; 7 bases agree with TRBD1. The germline V gene encodes CDR1 MDHEN and CDR2 SYDVKM. The CDR3 consists of 16 residues. With 3 bases clipped from V and 2 bases from J, the junction kept 6 bases outside the gene matches. DNA of the CDR3: TGTGCCAGCAGTTTCCGACAGGGACAGACTAATGAAAAACTGTTTTTT. Its protein is CASSFRQGQTNEKLFF.

This clone was seen more than once but under ten times. The rearrangement joins TRBV5-4 to TRBJ2-6; D might be TRBD1 (6 bases). CDR1 and CDR2 from the germline V gene are SGHNT and YYREEE (reference sequence). This CDR3 has 16 amino acids. Deletions cut 6 bases from V and 4 bases from J, with 17 bases between. In DNA, the CDR3 is TGTGCCAGCACCCAGATTGGACAGAAAGGGGCCAACGTCCTGACTTTC. It codes for CASTQIGQKGANVLTF. The whole variable domain, remainder taken from reference TRBV5-4 and TRBJ2-6, is ETGVTQSPTHLIKTRGQQVTLRCSSQSGHNTVSWYQQALGQGPQFIFQYYREEENGRGNFPPRFSGLQFPNYSSELNVNALELDDSALYLCASTQIGQKGANVLTFGAGSRLTVL.

The chain links TRBV11-2 to TRBJ2-7, with 11 bases matching TRBD1. Germline values: CDR1 SGHAT, CDR2 FQNNGV. Germline trimming cut 0 bases from V and 8 bases from J; bases unmatched to any gene: 3. This CDR3 has 14 residues. CDR3 protein: CASSLDGQGAKQYF. The DNA for the CDR3 is TGTGCCAGCAGCTTAGACGGACAGGGGGCTAAGCAGTACTTC. The variable domain in full, with the rest retrieved from reference TRBV11-2 and TRBJ2-7, is EAGVAQSPRYKIIEKRQSVAFWCNPISGHATLYWYQQILGQGPKLLIQFQNNGVVDDSQLPKDRFSAERLKGVDSTLKIQPAKLEDSAVYLCASSLDGQGAKQYFGPGTRLTVT.

The chain recombines TRBV28 with TRBJ2-5; 9 nucleotides align to TRBD1. The junction had 10 bases not matched to a gene; V was cut back by 7 bases and J by 4 bases. Germline CDR1 reads MDHEN; CDR2 reads SYDVKM. The CDR3 totals 15 residues. As DNA, the CDR3 is TGTGCCAGCAACACAGGGGGCGCAGGGGGAGAGACCCAGTACTTC. Translation: CASNTGGAGGETQYF.

Note on this clone: Other DNA sequences from this sample encode an identical CDR3 as well. The chain recombines TRBV28 with TRBJ1-2; D is possibly TRBD1 (6 bases). Trimming removed 2 bases from V and 0 bases from J, with 7 bases in between. This CDR3 is 14 amino acids long. Germline lookup yields CDR1 MDHEN and CDR2 SYDVKM. This chain's CDR3 is CASSLGGSNYGYTF. DNA of the CDR3: TGTGCCAGCAGTTTAGGGGGCTCTAACTATGGCTACACCTTC.

This chain connects TRBV7-9 to TRBJ2-1; TRBD2 agrees at 11 bases. V shed 5 bases, J shed 9 bases, and the junction held 12 bases outside the gene matches. Germline CDR1 is SEHNR and CDR2 is FQNEAQ (reference sequence). The CDR3 has 16 residues. CDR3 nucleotide sequence: TGTGCCAGCAGCCGTACATCCCTAGCGGGGGGTGGTGAGCAGTTCTTC. Amino acids: CASSRTSLAGGGEQFF.

CDR3 sequence reads: CASSFTGDNEQFF. The CDR3 nucleotides read TGTGCCAGCAGCTTTACAGGGGACAATGAGCAGTTCTTC. This rearrangement joins TRBV7-2 to TRBJ2-1; TRBD1 matches at 7 bases. The CDR3 is made up of 13 amino acids. CDR1 and CDR2 from the germline V gene are SGHTA and FQGNSA. With 3 bases clipped from V and 5 bases from J, the junction kept 1 base outside the gene matches.

V usage is TRBV21-1 and J usage is TRBJ1-6; the listed D gene, TRBD1, was not tested against the DNA. TRBV21-1 represents a pseudogene. The CDR3 loop spans 16 amino acids. For the CDR3, the DNA is TGTGCCAGCAGCAAAGCAGGGGGACAGGGGAATTCACCCCTCCACTTT. Its protein is CASSKAGGQGNSPLHF.

The chain carries TRBV7-8 and TRBJ1-1, with D tentatively TRBD1 (5 bases). The length of the CDR3 is 14 residues. V lost 1 base and J 3 bases, leaving 9 bases between the germline ends. Germline CDR1 SGHVS, CDR2 FQNEAQ. CDR3 amino acids: CASSLGIGDTEAFF. The CDR3 DNA is TGTGCCAGCAGCTTAGGTATAGGGGACACTGAAGCTTTCTTT.

This clone was found once. The genes are TRBV7-2 and TRBJ2-2, with D possibly TRBD2 on 6 matching bases. Germline V gene data show CDR1 as SGHTA and CDR2 as FQGNSA. The V and J ends lost 4 bases and 5 bases respectively, with 14 bases between them. This CDR3 region has 15 residues. CDR3 loop: CASSSLGSETGELFF. Here the CDR3 DNA reads TGTGCCAGCAGCTCTCTCGGGAGCGAGACCGGGGAGCTGTTTTTT.

This clone was recorded many times. The chain joins TRBV11-2 to TRBJ2-1, with a tentative D call TRBD2 (5 bases). This CDR3 is built from 15 residues. The germline V and J ends were trimmed by 0 bases and 4 bases, with 10 bases remaining between them. Germline CDR1 SGHAT, CDR2 FQNNGV. CDR3 nucleotides: TGTGCCAGCAGCTTAGATGTGTGGGAGTACAATGAGCAGTTCTTC. Amino acid sequence: CASSLDVWEYNEQFF.

The CDR3 loop is CASSQVRGGGWEKLFF. For the CDR3, the DNA is TGCGCCAGCAGCCAAGTGAGAGGGGGTGGATGGGAAAAACTGTTTTTT. The chain combines TRBV4-1 with TRBJ1-4; perhaps TRBD1 as D (6 bases). V lost 1 base and J 8 bases, leaving 17 bases between the germline ends. Germline V gene sequence: CDR1 MGHRA, CDR2 YSYEKL. The CDR3 runs 16 residues.

The V and J genes are TRBV5-1 and TRBJ2-5, with TRBD1 matching over 9 bases. V was clipped by 0 bases and J by 4 bases; unmatched bases: 16. This CDR3 is 19 amino acids long. CDR1 and CDR2 (germline): SGHRS, YFSETQ. CDR3 in DNA: TGCGCCAGCAGCTTGGTAGGGTCTTCCGGGACAGGGATTTTAGAGACCCAGTACTTC. This sequence encodes CASSLVGSSGTGILETQYF.

Worth noting for this clone: An end of the junction does not agree with germline; a read error may underlie this. The CDR3 coding sequence is TGTGCTAGCACAAAGTACAGGGGGGGTATATATGAGCAGTTCTTC. Protein: CASTKYRGGIYEQFF. The V and J genes are TRBV7-7 and TRBJ2-1; maybe TRBD1 (8 bases). CDR3 length: 15 amino acids. Looked up from germline, CDR1 is SSHAT and CDR2 is FNYEAQ (reference sequence). The whole variable domain, filled in from reference TRBV7-7 and TRBJ2-1, reads GAGVSQSPRYKVTKRGQDVTLRCDPISSHATLYWYQQALGQGPEFLTYFNYEAQPDKSGLPSDRFSAERPEGSISTLTIQRTEQRDSAMYRCASTKYRGGIYEQFFGPGTRLTVL.

The rearrangement links TRBV29-1 to TRBJ2-1, with D uncertain. Germline CDR1 reads SQVTM; CDR2 reads ANQGSEA. V was shortened by 3 bases and J by 0 bases, with 15 bases between the two germline ends. There are 16 residues in the CDR3. The CDR3 loop is CSVDQLRGSSYNEQFF. The CDR3 region has the DNA TGCAGCGTTGACCAACTCAGAGGAAGCTCCTACAATGAGCAGTTCTTC.

The rearrangement uses TRBV10-2 and TRBJ1-2; 10 nucleotides line up with TRBD1. CDR1 and CDR2 from the germline V gene are WSHSY and SAAADI. The V and J ends lost 3 bases and 8 bases, in that order; junction bases with no gene match: 3. The CDR3 has 13 residues. CDR3 sequence (DNA): TGCGCCAGCAGTGACGGGACAGGGGTCGGCTACACCTTC. It encodes CASSDGTGVGYTF.